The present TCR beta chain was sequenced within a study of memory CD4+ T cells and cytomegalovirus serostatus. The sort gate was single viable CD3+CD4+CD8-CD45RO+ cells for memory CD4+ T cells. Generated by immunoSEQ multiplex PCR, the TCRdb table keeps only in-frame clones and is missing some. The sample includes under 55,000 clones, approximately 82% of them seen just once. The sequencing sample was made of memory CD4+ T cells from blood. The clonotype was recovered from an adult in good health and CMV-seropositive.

CDR3 sequence (DNA): TGTGCCAGCAGCACCCGGACTAGCGGGAGCTACGAGCAGTACTTC. Its translation is CASSTRTSGSYEQYF. The chain carries TRBV4-2 and TRBJ2-7; 13 nucleotides align to TRBD2. Germline values: CDR1 LGHNA, CDR2 YNFKEQ. Trimming at V came to 5 bases and at J to 3 bases, leaving 4 bases not matched to a gene. The CDR3 extends over 15 amino acids.